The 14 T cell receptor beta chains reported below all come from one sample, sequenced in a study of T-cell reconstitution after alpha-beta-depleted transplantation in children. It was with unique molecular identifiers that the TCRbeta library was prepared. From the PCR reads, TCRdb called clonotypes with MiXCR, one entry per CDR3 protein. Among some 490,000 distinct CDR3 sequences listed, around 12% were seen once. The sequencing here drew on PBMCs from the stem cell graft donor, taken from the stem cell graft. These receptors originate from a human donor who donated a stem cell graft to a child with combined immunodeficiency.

The CDR3 region has the DNA TGTGCCAGCAGCAAACCGGGACAGAACTTCTACGAGCAGTACTTC. Translated, it gives CASSKPGQNFYEQYF. This chain connects TRBV7-9 to TRBJ2-7, with TRBD1 matching over 7 bases. Unmatched junction bases numbered 10, after V lost 5 bases and J lost 3 bases. CDR3 length equals 15 residues. Germline V CDR1 and CDR2: SEHNR, FQNEAQ (reference sequence).

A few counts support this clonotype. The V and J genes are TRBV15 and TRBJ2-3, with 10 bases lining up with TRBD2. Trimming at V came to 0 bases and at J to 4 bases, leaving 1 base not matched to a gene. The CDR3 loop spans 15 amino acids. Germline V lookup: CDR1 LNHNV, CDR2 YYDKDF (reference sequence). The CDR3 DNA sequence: TGTGCCACCAGCAGAGAACTAGCGGGGTCAGATACGCAGTATTTT. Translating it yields CATSRELAGSDTQYF.

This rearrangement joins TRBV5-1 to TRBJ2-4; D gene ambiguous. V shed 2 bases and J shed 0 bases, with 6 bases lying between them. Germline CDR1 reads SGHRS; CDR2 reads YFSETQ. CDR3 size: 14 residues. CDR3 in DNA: TGCGCCAGCAGCTTTGAGAGAGCCAAAAACATTCAGTACTTC. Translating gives CASSFERAKNIQYF.

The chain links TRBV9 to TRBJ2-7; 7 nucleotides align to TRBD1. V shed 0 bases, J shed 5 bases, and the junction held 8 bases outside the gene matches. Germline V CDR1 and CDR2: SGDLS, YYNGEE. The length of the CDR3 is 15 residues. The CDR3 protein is CASSVEENRGHEQYF. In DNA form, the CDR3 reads TGTGCCAGCAGCGTAGAGGAAAACAGGGGCCACGAGCAGTACTTC.

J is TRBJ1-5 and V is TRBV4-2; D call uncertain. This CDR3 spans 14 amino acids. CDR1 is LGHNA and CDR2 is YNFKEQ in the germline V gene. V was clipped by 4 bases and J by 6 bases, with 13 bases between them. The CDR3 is CASSLGLRGQPQHF. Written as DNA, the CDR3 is TGTGCCAGCAGCCTTGGCCTCCGGGGTCAGCCCCAGCATTTT.

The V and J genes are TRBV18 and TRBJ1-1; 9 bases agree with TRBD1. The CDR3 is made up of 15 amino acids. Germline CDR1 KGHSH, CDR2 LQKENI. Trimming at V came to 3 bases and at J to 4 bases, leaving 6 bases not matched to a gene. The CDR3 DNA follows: TGTGCCAGCTCACCCGTAGGACAGGGGCCCACTGAAGCTTTCTTT. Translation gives CASSPVGQGPTEAFF.

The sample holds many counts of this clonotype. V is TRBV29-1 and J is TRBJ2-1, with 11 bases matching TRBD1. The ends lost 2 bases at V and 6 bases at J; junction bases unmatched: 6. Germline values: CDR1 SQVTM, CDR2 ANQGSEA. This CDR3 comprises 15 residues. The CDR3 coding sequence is TGCAGCGTTGAAACCGTGGGGACAGGGGGCAATGAGCAGTTCTTC. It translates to CSVETVGTGGNEQFF.

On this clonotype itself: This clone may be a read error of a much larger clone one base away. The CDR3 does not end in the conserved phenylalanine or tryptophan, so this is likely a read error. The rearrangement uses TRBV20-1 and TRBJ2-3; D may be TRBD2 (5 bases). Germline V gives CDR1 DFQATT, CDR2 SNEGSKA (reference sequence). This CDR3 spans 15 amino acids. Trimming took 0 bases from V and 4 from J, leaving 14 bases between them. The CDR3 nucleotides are TGCAGTGCTAGAGAGCTGCGGGCCGTTTCAGATACGCAGTATTCT. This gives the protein CSARELRAVSDTQYS.

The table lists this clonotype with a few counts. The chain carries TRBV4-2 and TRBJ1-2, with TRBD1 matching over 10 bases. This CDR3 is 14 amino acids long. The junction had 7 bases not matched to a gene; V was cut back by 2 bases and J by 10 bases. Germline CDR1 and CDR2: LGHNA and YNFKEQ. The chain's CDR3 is CASSQPGQGIVYTF. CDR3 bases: TGTGCCAGCAGCCAACCGGGACAGGGGATTGTCTACACCTTC.

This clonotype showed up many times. The CDR3, as DNA: TGTGCCAGCAGTCCAACAGGACACAATGAGCAGTTCTTC. Residues: CASSPTGHNEQFF. The V gene is TRBV12-3 or TRBV12-4, the J gene TRBJ2-1; tentative D call: TRBD1 (5 bases). The CDR3 is 13 amino acids. V was cut by 5 bases and J by 5 bases, with 10 bases left in between.

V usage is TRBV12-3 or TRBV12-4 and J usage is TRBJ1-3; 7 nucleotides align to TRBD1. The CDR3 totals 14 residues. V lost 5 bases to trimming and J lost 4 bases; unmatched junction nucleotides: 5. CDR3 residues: CASSTTGFGNTIYF. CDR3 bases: TGTGCCAGCAGTACGACAGGGTTCGGAAACACCATATATTTT.

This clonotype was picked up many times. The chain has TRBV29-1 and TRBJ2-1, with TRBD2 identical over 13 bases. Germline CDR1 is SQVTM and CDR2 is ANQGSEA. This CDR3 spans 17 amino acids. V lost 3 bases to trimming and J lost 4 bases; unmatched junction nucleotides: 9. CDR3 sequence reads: CSVDPTSGRATYNEQFF. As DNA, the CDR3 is TGCAGCGTTGACCCCACTAGCGGGAGGGCCACTTACAATGAGCAGTTCTTC.

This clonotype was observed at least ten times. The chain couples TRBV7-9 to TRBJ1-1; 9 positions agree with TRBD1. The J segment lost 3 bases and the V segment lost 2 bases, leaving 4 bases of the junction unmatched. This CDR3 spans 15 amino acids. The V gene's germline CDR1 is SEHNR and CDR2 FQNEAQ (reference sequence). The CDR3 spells CASSLSGTGYTEAFF. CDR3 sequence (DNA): TGTGCCAGCAGCTTAAGCGGGACAGGGTACACTGAAGCTTTCTTT.

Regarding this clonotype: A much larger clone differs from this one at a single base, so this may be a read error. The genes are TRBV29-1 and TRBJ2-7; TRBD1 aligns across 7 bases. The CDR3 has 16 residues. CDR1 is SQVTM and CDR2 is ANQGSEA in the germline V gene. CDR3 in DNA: TGCAGCGTTGAAGATCAGGGAAACAGGGGTTCCTACGAGCAGCACTTC. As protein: CSVEDQGNRGSYEQHF.